The 9 T cell receptor beta chains below were found in one sample sequenced in a study of spatial heterogeneity in lung cancer. The time point was: sample taken at primary tumor resection. TCRdb independently ran MiXCR on the 5' RACE reads; one entry per CDR3 protein. The sample carries approximately 92,000 distinct CDR3 sequences, approximately 12% recorded once. Sequenced here: PBMCs, sampled at surgery. All receptors come from a male donor with early-stage non-small cell lung cancer.

This clonotype was seen a few times. The chain carries TRBV6-2 or TRBV6-3 and TRBJ1-5; D may be TRBD1 (5 bases). Germline-derived CDR1 and CDR2 are MNHEY and SVGEGT. The CDR3 totals 13 residues. V was shortened by 2 bases and J by 4 bases, with 6 bases between the two germline ends. CDR3 DNA: TGTGCCAGCAGTTACCGGGGGAATCAGCCCCAGCATTTT. It encodes CASSYRGNQPQHF.

This clonotype was seen a few times. The chain joins TRBV10-3 to TRBJ2-5; TRBD2 matches 7 bases. This CDR3 region has 14 residues. J was trimmed by 3 bases and V by 8 bases; bases with no gene match: 9. Germline lookup yields CDR1 ENHRY and CDR2 SYGVKD. The CDR3 is CAIREAIQKETQYF. In nucleotides, the CDR3 is TGTGCCATCCGGGAGGCTATCCAAAAAGAGACCCAGTACTTC.

This clonotype was observed a few times. This sequence joins TRBV18 and TRBJ2-7; 9 bases map to TRBD1. This CDR3 is 14 amino acids long. The V gene end was trimmed by 6 bases and the J gene end by 7 bases; junction bases not matched to a gene: 10. Per the germline V gene, CDR1 is KGHSH and CDR2 is LQKENI. The CDR3 sequence: CASSPGTGPGEQYF. CDR3 sequence (DNA): TGTGCCAGCTCGCCCGGGACAGGGCCGGGGGAGCAGTACTTC. Full variable domain (remainder filled in from reference TRBV18 and TRBJ2-7): NAGVMQNPRHLVRRRGQEARLRCSPMKGHSHVYWYRQLPEEGLKFMVYLQKENIIDESGMPKERFSAEFPKEGPSILRIQQVVRGDSAAYFCASSPGTGPGEQYFGPGTRLTVT.

This clonotype was seen ten or more times. V gene TRBV4-1 combines with J gene TRBJ1-2; no reliable D call. This CDR3 is 17 amino acids long. Trimming shortened V by 0 bases and J by 4 bases, and 18 bases separated the two germline ends. CDR1 is MGHRA, CDR2 YSYEKL, per germline. This CDR3 reads CASSQDPPRKLGYGYTF. The DNA for the CDR3 is TGCGCCAGCAGCCAAGACCCTCCCCGCAAGTTGGGCTATGGCTACACCTTC.

This clonotype came up many times. CDR3 region: CASSSISDTQYF. DNA for the CDR3: TGTGCCAGCAGCAGTATTTCTGATACGCAGTATTTT. The chain recombines TRBV2 with TRBJ2-3, with no clear D. Germline V gene data show CDR1 as SNHLY and CDR2 as FYNNEI. V lost 6 bases to trimming and J lost 6 bases, with 10 bases between them. The CDR3 runs 12 residues.

Note on this clonotype: One junction end disagrees with the germline gene, perhaps due to a read error. The rearrangement links TRBV4-3 to TRBJ1-4; tentatively, D is TRBD1 (5 bases). Germline V gene sequence: CDR1 LGHNA, CDR2 YSLEER. The CDR3 has 18 amino acids. The CDR3 coding sequence is TGCGCCTGCAGCCAAGATAACCAGGGTTCTGCAACTAATGAAAAACTGTTTTTT. Amino acid sequence: CACSQDNQGSATNEKLFF.

Ten or more counts support this clonotype. The chain is built from TRBV28 and TRBJ1-5, with a possible D match to TRBD1 (5 bases). The CDR3 is 14 residues long. V was trimmed by 4 bases and J by 2 bases, leaving 9 bases between them. Germline V gene lookup returns CDR1 MDHEN and CDR2 SYDVKM. DNA for the CDR3: TGTGCCAGCAGTTCGGGGGATGGCAATCAGCCCCAGCATTTT. It is translated as CASSSGDGNQPQHF.

This clonotype was observed a handful of times. V and J are TRBV28 and TRBJ2-7, with 8 bases lining up with TRBD2. Germline V gives CDR1 MDHEN, CDR2 SYDVKM. The CDR3 extends over 14 amino acids. The V segment lost 5 bases and the J segment 4 bases; nucleotides outside the gene matches: 7. CDR3 DNA: TGTGCCAGCAGTCCCCCGGGAGGGCTGTACGAGCAGTACTTC. Amino acid sequence: CASSPPGGLYEQYF. The whole variable domain, filled in from reference TRBV28 and TRBJ2-7, reads DVKVTQSSRYLVKRTGEKVFLECVQDMDHENMFWYRQDPGLGLRLIYFSYDVKMKEKGDIPEGYSVSREKKERFSLILESASTNQTSMYLCASSPPGGLYEQYFGPGTRLTVT.

This chain joins TRBV12-3 or TRBV12-4 and TRBJ2-7; D unclear. V lost 9 bases and J 5 bases, leaving 2 bases between the germline ends. The CDR3 loop spans 8 amino acids. The CDR3 coding sequence is TGTGCCAGAAACGAGCAGTACTTC. It specifies CARNEQYF.